The 22 T cell receptor beta chains listed next were all sequenced from one sample in a study of response to subunit inactivated influenza vaccine. TCRdb reprocessed the RT-PCR reads with MiXCR, giving one entry per CDR3 protein. The table shows around 520,000 distinct CDR3 sequences, with less than 30% occurring only once. Sequencing used CD4+ T cells sorted from PBMCs, obtained around 5 days after vaccination. These receptors were taken from a man in his fifties who received an inactivated influenza vaccine.

The chain links TRBV28 to TRBJ2-3, with TRBD2 as a possible D gene (6 bases). Trimming left V 5 bases short and J 0 bases short, with 12 bases between. Germline V CDR1 and CDR2: MDHEN, SYDVKM. This CDR3 comprises 15 residues. In nucleotides, the CDR3 is TGTGCCAGCAGTCGGGGGACGCTTAGCACAGATACGCAGTATTTT. Encoded protein: CASSRGTLSTDTQYF.

V and J are TRBV7-2 and TRBJ2-1; D is uncertain. This CDR3 is built from 12 residues. Germline lookup yields CDR1 SGHTA and CDR2 FQGNSA. The V and J ends lost 2 bases and 10 bases respectively, with 9 bases between them. The CDR3 loop is CASSLSGWEQFF. The CDR3 coding sequence is TGTGCCAGCAGCTTATCTGGGTGGGAGCAGTTCTTC.

This chain joins TRBV20-1 and TRBJ2-5; 10 nucleotides match TRBD1. The CDR3 consists of 14 residues. In germline, CDR1 is DFQATT, CDR2 SNEGSKA (reference sequence). The CDR3 loop is CRGWDRGEKETQYF. In nucleotides, the CDR3 is TGCAGGGGGTGGGACAGGGGCGAAAAAGAGACCCAGTACTTC.

There are a few counts of this clonotype. This chain connects TRBV20-1 to TRBJ2-1; possibly TRBD1 or TRBD2 for D (6 bases each). Looked up from germline, CDR1 is DFQATT and CDR2 is SNEGSKA (reference sequence). V gave up 3 bases and J gave up 8 bases, with 23 bases separating them. This CDR3 region has 16 residues. The CDR3 loop is CSASGTGAFGGDEQFF. In nucleotides, the CDR3 is TGCAGTGCTAGCGGGACTGGGGCCTTCGGGGGCGATGAGCAGTTCTTC.

Comments on this clonotype: This may come from a read error, since a much larger clone is one base off. This chain joins TRBV20-1 and TRBJ2-7; TRBD1 agrees at 8 bases. The germline gives CDR1 DFQATT, CDR2 SNEGSKA (reference sequence). This CDR3 is built from 14 residues. V dropped 0 bases and J dropped 3; count of bases not matched to a gene: 4. CDR3 DNA: TGCAGTGCTAGAGAGGGACAGGCCCGCTACGAGCAGTACTTC. Its protein is CSAREGQARYEQYF.

V gene TRBV12-3 or TRBV12-4 combines with J gene TRBJ1-6; 8 nucleotides agree with TRBD1. Trimming at V came to 5 bases and at J to 7 bases, leaving 1 base not matched to a gene. The CDR3 covers 13 residues. The CDR3 region has the DNA TGTGCCAGCAGTCAGGGGGCGAATTCACCCCTCCACTTT. Translated, it gives CASSQGANSPLHF.

This clonotype was detected a few times. The chain links TRBV7-9 to TRBJ2-7, with 7 bases identical to TRBD2. Germline V gene sequence: CDR1 SEHNR, CDR2 FQNEAQ (reference sequence). The CDR3 runs 15 residues. Losses at the gene ends were 5 bases for V and 5 bases for J; bases not matched to a gene: 12. CDR3 region: CASSPRREGSDEQYF. The CDR3 nucleotides read TGTGCCAGCAGCCCGAGAAGGGAGGGTTCGGACGAGCAGTACTTC.

This sequence joins TRBV29-1 and TRBJ2-5; D may be TRBD1 (6 bases). The V gene lost 6 bases and the J gene lost 5 bases, with 16 bases spanning the gap. Germline CDR1 is SQVTM and CDR2 is ANQGSEA. The CDR3 totals 13 residues. The CDR3 DNA is TGCAGCGTGGTCACAGGGTCTGCGGAGACCCAGTACTTC. This sequence encodes CSVVTGSAETQYF.

The chain combines TRBV10-3 with TRBJ1-1; 8 bases align to TRBD1. Unmatched junction bases numbered 6, after V lost 2 bases and J lost 4 bases. Germline CDR1 reads ENHRY; CDR2 reads SYGVKD. This CDR3 has 15 residues. The CDR3 DNA reads as TGTGCCATCAGTGAGACAGGGGGTAGGGGCACTGAAGCTTTCTTT. Its protein product is CAISETGGRGTEAFF.

This clonotype showed up many times. This sequence joins TRBV7-2 and TRBJ2-2; TRBD1 matches at 7 bases. The germline gives CDR1 SGHTA, CDR2 FQGNSA. With V trimmed by 5 bases and J by 4 bases, 7 bases remained unmatched. The CDR3 totals 15 residues. The CDR3 reads CASSLDRVTTGELFF. The CDR3 nucleotides read TGTGCCAGCAGCCTCGACAGGGTAACCACCGGGGAGCTGTTTTTT.

V usage is TRBV20-1 and J usage is TRBJ2-7; tentatively, D is TRBD1 (6 bases). The germline V and J ends were trimmed by 6 bases and 4 bases, with 16 bases remaining between them. This CDR3 comprises 13 residues. CDR1 is DFQATT and CDR2 is SNEGSKA in the germline V gene (reference sequence). CDR3 nucleotide sequence: TGCAGTGCAACTCCGGGACACGATTACGAGCAGTACTTC. Protein: CSATPGHDYEQYF.

The rearrangement uses TRBV6-2 or TRBV6-3 and TRBJ2-7, with D perhaps TRBD1 or TRBD2 (5 bases each). The CDR3 is made up of 13 amino acids. The V gene's germline CDR1 is MNHEY and CDR2 SVGEGT. V lost 6 bases and J lost 6, with 15 bases in between. The CDR3 is CASRGTAETEQYF. DNA of the CDR3: TGTGCCAGCAGGGGGACCGCGGAGACCGAGCAGTACTTC.

This clonotype occurred a few times. The V and J genes are TRBV15 and TRBJ2-6, with D perhaps matching TRBD1 (5 bases). This CDR3 has 15 amino acids. V dropped 0 bases and J dropped 2 bases, with 5 bases sitting between them. Germline V lookup: CDR1 LNHNV, CDR2 YYDKDF (reference sequence). CDR3 protein: CATSRDRAGANVLTF. The CDR3 DNA follows: TGTGCCACCAGCAGAGACAGGGCTGGGGCCAACGTCCTGACTTTC.

This clonotype was seen more than once but under ten times. For the CDR3, the DNA is TGTGCCAGCAGCATCAGGGATCCAGATACGCAGTATTTT. It encodes CASSIRDPDTQYF. This sequence joins TRBV7-2 and TRBJ2-3; D is possibly TRBD1 (5 bases). Germline V gene sequence: CDR1 SGHTA, CDR2 FQGNSA. The CDR3 totals 13 residues. V was pared by 5 bases and J by 4 bases, with 10 bases between. Filled out from reference TRBV7-2 and TRBJ2-3, the complete variable domain reads GAGVSQSPSNKVTEKGKDVELRCDPISGHTALYWYRQSLGQGLEFLIYFQGNSAPDKSGLPSDRFSAERTGGSVSTLTIQRTQQEDSAVYLCASSIRDPDTQYFGPGTRLTVL.

The chain's CDR3 is CASSFTRGSGNEQFF. In DNA form, the CDR3 reads TGTGCCAGCAGTTTCACCCGGGGTAGCGGGAATGAGCAGTTCTTC. The chain recombines TRBV6-2 or TRBV6-3 with TRBJ2-1; 7 positions match TRBD2. V lost 4 bases to trimming and J lost 7 bases; unmatched junction nucleotides: 10. This CDR3 is 15 amino acids long. Germline-derived CDR1 and CDR2 are MNHEY and SVGEGT.

The sample holds a few counts of this clonotype. The chain links TRBV7-9 to TRBJ2-1, with D perhaps being TRBD1 or TRBD2 (5 bases each). V was trimmed by 4 bases and J by 8 bases, leaving 12 bases between them. Germline V gives CDR1 SEHNR, CDR2 FQNEAQ (reference sequence). The CDR3 runs 13 residues. The CDR3 is CASSSRGLDEQFF. CDR3 nucleotides: TGTGCCAGCAGCTCGAGGGGCCTGGATGAGCAGTTCTTC.

There are a few counts of this clonotype. V gene TRBV5-1 combines with J gene TRBJ2-5; D might be TRBD2 (5 bases). The CDR3 consists of 14 residues. V lost 0 bases and J 5 bases, leaving 11 bases between the germline ends. Germline CDR1 reads SGHRS; CDR2 reads YFSETQ. The CDR3 region is CASSLAPSRETQYF. CDR3 nucleotides: TGCGCCAGCAGCTTGGCTCCTAGCAGGGAGACCCAGTACTTC. Variable domain in full (rest from reference TRBV5-1 and TRBJ2-5): KAGVTQTPRYLIKTRGQQVTLSCSPISGHRSVSWYQQTPGQGLQFLFEYFSETQRNKGNFPGRFSGRQFSNSRSEMNVSTLELGDSALYLCASSLAPSRETQYFGPGTRLLVL.

This clonotype was counted between two and nine times. The chain recombines TRBV12-3 or TRBV12-4 with TRBJ1-2, with 9 bases identical to TRBD1. The trim removed 2 bases at V and 0 bases at J, leaving 13 bases unmatched. This CDR3 region has 19 residues. CDR3 nucleotides: TGTGCCAGCAGTTTATATCTCCCGGGACAGGGAAGAGCTAACTATGGCTACACCTTC. Translated, it gives CASSLYLPGQGRANYGYTF.

This clonotype has more than one count but fewer than ten. The chain combines TRBV5-1 with TRBJ1-2; D might be TRBD1 (5 bases). Trimming stripped 3 bases from V and 2 bases from J, with 11 bases between. The CDR3 is 14 residues long. Germline loops: CDR1 SGHRS, CDR2 YFSETQ. CDR3 nucleotides: TGCGCCAGCAGCTCTTCGACAGCAAACTATGGCTACACCTTC. Translating it yields CASSSSTANYGYTF. Based on the CDR3 plus reference TRBV5-1 and TRBJ1-2, the full variable domain is KAGVTQTPRYLIKTRGQQVTLSCSPISGHRSVSWYQQTPGQGLQFLFEYFSETQRNKGNFPGRFSGRQFSNSRSEMNVSTLELGDSALYLCASSSSTANYGYTFGSGTRLTVV.

The chain couples TRBV6-2 or TRBV6-3 to TRBJ2-2; D gene unclear. This CDR3 has 13 residues. The V end lost 8 bases, the J end lost 4 bases, and 11 bases lay between the germline ends. Germline CDR1 reads MNHEY; CDR2 reads SVGEGT. The CDR3 DNA is TGTGCCAGCCTACGGTTGACCACCGGGGAGCTGTTTTTT. Encoded protein: CASLRLTTGELFF.

The rearrangement joins TRBV20-1 to TRBJ1-1; weak D call: TRBD1 (5 bases). CDR1 DFQATT and CDR2 SNEGSKA come from the germline V gene (reference sequence). The CDR3 runs 15 residues. V shed 3 bases and J shed 0 bases, with 14 bases lying between them. As DNA, the CDR3 is TGCAGTGCTAGGCCACAGGCCGTTATGAACACTGAAGCTTTCTTT. Protein: CSARPQAVMNTEAFF.

The gene calls are TRBV9 and TRBJ2-6; D unresolved. Per the germline V gene, CDR1 is SGDLS and CDR2 is YYNGEE. Trimming removed 0 bases at V and 0 bases at J, with 7 bases between. This CDR3 is 16 amino acids long. CDR3 amino acids: CASSVGGRSGANVLTF. The CDR3 DNA reads TGTGCCAGCAGCGTAGGCGGCCGCTCTGGGGCCAACGTCCTGACTTTC.